A few counts support the clone carrying this TCR beta chain. Antigen: not known. This entry belongs to a study of identical twins. Whole-study findings and limits: Surplus twin overlap in beta out-of-frame sequences was less pronounced. Out-of-frame TCR alpha sharing observed in monozygotic twins exceeded model estimates.

Each CDR3 protein is one row after TCRdb ran MiXCR on the 5' RACE reads. This sample yields hundreds of thousands of distinct CDR3 sequences, of which over 8.5% are seen a single time; roughly 0.9% belongs to the top ten. The CDR3 contains 17 residues. Trimming left V 1 base short and J 0 bases short, with 16 bases between. Germline lookup yields CDR1 LNHNV and CDR2 YYDKDF (reference sequence). The data also belong to a second study, concerning yellow fever vaccine responses in identical twins.

Input material: PBMCs. The chain couples TRBV15 to TRBJ2-7, with a weak D call TRBD2 (6 bases). This TCR came from a young woman in good health. CDR3 nucleotide sequence: TGTGCCACCAGCAGAGGGGCTGGGAGGCCCAACTCCTACGAGCAGTACTTC. Its protein product is CATSRGAGRPNSYEQYF.